Presented here are 21 T cell receptor beta chains from one specimen sequenced in a study of Tregs in tolerant kidney transplant recipients. The data were produced by immunoSEQ multiplex PCR, yet TCRdb's version contains in-frame clones alone and is incomplete. The table for this sample gives over 45,000 clones. The sample was CD4+ T cells from blood, taken before the transplant. These receptors were collected from a human donor who received a combined kidney and bone marrow transplant.

As concerns this clone: The read terminates 3 residues before the CDR3 end, so the remaining end is supplied by the germline J gene. The chain has TRBV19 and TRBJ1-5; 9 positions agree with TRBD1. From germline, CDR1 is LNHDA and CDR2 SQIVND (reference sequence). V was clipped by 3 bases and J by 6 bases; unmatched bases: 9. The CDR3 has 16 amino acids. This CDR3 is CASSMSYGQGTQPQHF. The CDR3 bases that were read are TGTGCCAGTAGTATGAGTTACGGACAGGGGACTCAGCCC.

Remarks on this clone: The sequenced fragment ends 3 residues before the CDR3 boundary, so the rest is inferred from the germline J gene. The chain recombines TRBV19 with TRBJ1-5; TRBD1 aligns across 7 bases. Germline V lookup: CDR1 LNHDA, CDR2 SQIVND (reference sequence). This CDR3 comprises 15 residues. The V and J ends lost 8 bases and 4 bases, in that order; junction bases with no gene match: 11. CDR3 protein: CASESAGGRNQPQHF. CDR3 bases read: TGTGCCAGTGAGTCGGCAGGGGGACGGAATCAGCCC.

Details on this clone: The read halts 3 residues ahead of the CDR3 end, with the missing end drawn from the germline J gene. The V call is TRBV20-1, the J call TRBJ2-5; D not resolved. The length of the CDR3 is 14 residues. CDR1 and CDR2 (germline): DFQATT, SNEGSKA (reference sequence). V lost 6 bases, J lost 4 bases, and 18 bases lay in between. Partial CDR3 DNA: TGCAGTGCCCGACTGGCCGGTGGCGGAGAGACC. This translates into CSARLAGGGET. The CDR3 as a whole reads CSARLAGGGETQYF.

To note about this clone: Read sequence stops 3 residues before the CDR3 end, and the germline J gene provides the missing end. The chain is built from TRBV10-3 and TRBJ2-7, with TRBD1 matching over 7 bases. The CDR3 sequence is 13 residues long. V gave up 7 bases and J gave up 6 bases; unmatched junction bases: 9. Germline lookup yields CDR1 ENHRY and CDR2 SYGVKD. The CDR3 is CAITSDRLSEQYF. Incomplete CDR3 DNA: TGTGCCATCACTTCGGACAGGCTTAGCGAG.

As to this clone: The CDR3 end falls 3 residues outside the read, so it is completed with the germline J gene. V is TRBV19 and J is TRBJ2-5; 8 nucleotides agree with TRBD2. The germline V gene encodes CDR1 LNHDA and CDR2 SQIVND (reference sequence). The CDR3 spans 14 residues. After removal of 10 bases from V and 5 bases from J, the junction contained 12 bases not matched to a gene. The CDR3 spells CATNGGGPGETQYF. The sequenced part of the CDR3 DNA is TGTGCCACCAACGGGGGGGGGCCTGGTGAGACC.

Details on this clone: The CDR3 end is not reached by the read, which stops 3 residues before it; the germline J gene fills it in. The chain uses TRBV7-2 and TRBJ2-1, with 7 bases lining up with TRBD2. The CDR3 runs 15 residues. Germline CDR1 SGHTA, CDR2 FQGNSA. Losses at the gene ends were 8 bases for V and 7 bases for J; bases not matched to a gene: 14. The CDR3 region is CASSPSAGVENEQFF. CDR3 DNA (partial): TGTGCCAGCTCTCCTTCGGCGGGAGTGGAAAATGAG.

A word on this clone: Coverage ceases 3 residues before the CDR3 finishes, and the germline J gene fills in the end. The chain employs TRBV7-9 and TRBJ2-1; D is possibly TRBD1 or TRBD2 (6 bases each). Germline V gene lookup returns CDR1 SEHNR and CDR2 FQNEAQ (reference sequence). V lost 0 bases, J lost 6 bases, and 12 bases lay in between. The CDR3 contains 15 residues. CDR3 protein: CASSLAAGHVNEQFF. Partial CDR3 DNA: TGTGCCAGCAGCTTAGCGGCGGGACATGTCAATGAG.

Details on this clone: Read coverage stops 3 residues before the CDR3 terminus; the germline J gene supplies the remainder. The V and J genes are TRBV5-1 and TRBJ2-7, with D perhaps TRBD1 (5 bases). The ends were cut back, 0 bases at V and 3 bases at J, with 10 bases in the middle. The CDR3 totals 14 residues. CDR1 is SGHRS, CDR2 YFSETQ, per germline. CDR3 DNA (partial): TGCGCCAGCAGCTTGGAGGGGAAGAACTACGAG. It translates to CASSLEGKNYE. The entire CDR3 reads CASSLEGKNYEQYF.

Notes on this clone: The read falls 3 residues short of the CDR3 end, and the missing part is taken from the germline J gene. The V and J genes are TRBV7-2 and TRBJ2-5; 8 bases match TRBD1. V lost 5 bases and J lost 5; bases outside the gene matches: 10. Per germline, CDR1 SGHTA and CDR2 FQGNSA. The CDR3 loop spans 15 amino acids. The CDR3 region is CASSKDRQGSETQYF. CDR3 DNA (partial): TGTGCCAGCAGCAAAGATAGACAGGGGAGTGAGACC.

As to this clone: Read data end 3 residues before the CDR3 end; the end is taken from the germline J gene. This sequence joins TRBV2 and TRBJ1-1; TRBD1 matches 9 bases. This CDR3 comprises 16 residues. The J segment lost 4 bases and the V segment lost 4 bases, leaving 10 bases of the junction unmatched. Per germline, CDR1 SNHLY and CDR2 FYNNEI. The sequenced CDR3 bases are TGTGCCAGCAGTGGGGGGAGACAGGGGGGAGGCACTGAA. It codes for CASSGGRQGGGTE. The CDR3 reads in full as CASSGGRQGGGTEAFF.

As regards this clone: The read ends 3 residues early relative to the CDR3; the germline J gene fills the gap. The chain employs TRBV18 and TRBJ2-7; 9 bases are a match to TRBD1. CDR1 and CDR2 from the germline V gene are KGHSH and LQKENI. This CDR3 has 14 residues. Germline trimming cut 3 bases from V and 5 bases from J; bases unmatched to any gene: 5. CDR3 DNA, as far as it was read: TGTGCCAGCTCACCCGGACAGGGGTTCGACGAG. This translates into CASSPGQGFDE. The whole CDR3 region reads CASSPGQGFDEQYF.

With respect to this clone: The sequenced fragment ends 3 residues before the CDR3 boundary, so the rest is inferred from the germline J gene. The chain has TRBV5-1 and TRBJ2-5, with a weak D call TRBD1 (6 bases). Germline lookup yields CDR1 SGHRS and CDR2 YFSETQ. The CDR3 totals 13 residues. V was cut by 5 bases and J by 2 bases, with 10 bases left in between. The CDR3 protein is CASSPGQQETQYF. The CDR3 bases that were read are TGCGCCAGCAGTCCGGGACAACAAGAGACC.

As for this clone: The CDR3 is cut off 3 residues early in the read; its end comes from the germline J gene. The chain uses TRBV20-1 and TRBJ2-5, with 9 bases fitting TRBD2. From germline, CDR1 is DFQATT and CDR2 SNEGSKA (reference sequence). This CDR3 contains 15 residues. Trimming removed 4 bases from V and 2 bases from J; junction bases left unmatched: 8. The CDR3 loop is CSAIRAGGSQETQYF. CDR3 DNA, as far as it was read: TGCAGTGCTATCCGAGCGGGAGGAAGTCAAGAGACC.

Worth noting for this clone: The CDR3 is cut off 3 residues early in the read; its end comes from the germline J gene. V gene TRBV20-1 combines with J gene TRBJ2-1; D gene unclear. V was shortened by 7 bases and J by 1 base, with 5 bases between the two germline ends. Germline CDR1 and CDR2: DFQATT and SNEGSKA (reference sequence). The CDR3 spans 11 residues. The CDR3 spells CSVRSYNEQFF. CDR3 DNA, as far as it was read: TGCAGTGTACGGTCCTACAATGAG.

In the case of this clone: The CDR3 end falls 3 residues outside the read, so it is completed with the germline J gene. The chain has TRBV7-2 and TRBJ1-3; D is perhaps TRBD1 (6 bases). Trimming shortened V by 2 bases and J by 2 bases, and 7 bases separated the two germline ends. There are 14 residues in the CDR3. Germline lookup yields CDR1 SGHTA and CDR2 FQGNSA. Incomplete CDR3 DNA: TGTGCCAGCAGCTTATCAGGGGCTGGAAACACC. Protein sequence: CASSLSGAGNT. The full CDR3 protein is CASSLSGAGNTIYF.

Turning to this clone: The read terminates 3 residues before the CDR3 end, so the remaining end is supplied by the germline J gene. The V call is TRBV2, the J call TRBJ2-1, with a possible D match to TRBD2 (6 bases). CDR3 length equals 11 residues. Deletions cut 7 bases from V and 9 bases from J, with 10 bases between. The V gene's germline CDR1 is SNHLY and CDR2 FYNNEI. The sequenced CDR3 bases are TGTGCCAGCAACCTTAGCGGTGAG. Translated, it gives CASNLSGE. The whole CDR3 sequence reads CASNLSGEQFF.

A remark on this clone: The read halts 3 residues ahead of the CDR3 end, with the missing end drawn from the germline J gene. The chain employs TRBV19 and TRBJ1-1, with D tentatively TRBD1 (6 bases). This CDR3 contains 13 residues. Germline CDR1 and CDR2: LNHDA and SQIVND (reference sequence). Trimming removed 8 bases at V and 2 bases at J, with 12 bases between. The CDR3 DNA, read in part, is TGTGCCAGTGATACAGGGACCAACACTGAA. Amino acids: CASDTGTNTE. The whole CDR3 reads CASDTGTNTEAFF.

Concerning this clone itself: The DNA ends 3 residues before the CDR3 does, and the rest of the CDR3 is filled in from the germline J gene. The J gene is TRBJ2-7, the V gene TRBV19; a weak D match, TRBD2 (6 bases). Per the germline V gene, CDR1 is LNHDA and CDR2 is SQIVND (reference sequence). The length of the CDR3 is 15 residues. Between the trimmed V and J ends, which lost 4 bases and 5 bases, there was a span of 18 bases. Partial CDR3 DNA: TGTGCCAGTAGTAGGAAGGACGGGGGTTGGCACGAG. Protein product: CASSRKDGGWHE. The whole CDR3 sequence reads CASSRKDGGWHEQYF.

A word on this clone: The read ends 3 residues before the CDR3 terminus; that terminus is restored from the germline J gene. The chain employs TRBV30 and TRBJ1-2; a weak D match, TRBD1 (6 bases). Trimming left V 1 base short and J 7 bases short, with 13 bases between. The germline CDR1 and CDR2 sequences are GTSNPN and SVGIG (reference sequence). This CDR3 is built from 13 residues. The covered CDR3 bases are TGTGCCTGGAGTGATACAGGGATAGGTGGC. Its translation is CAWSDTGIGG. The whole CDR3 reads CAWSDTGIGGYTF.

Notes on this clone: The CDR3 is cut off 3 residues early in the read; its end comes from the germline J gene. The genes are TRBV7-2 and TRBJ2-3; D possibly corresponds to TRBD1 (6 bases). Germline V CDR1 and CDR2: SGHTA, FQGNSA. The CDR3 totals 15 residues. Deletions cut 5 bases from V and 0 bases from J, with 12 bases between. CDR3 protein: CASSDRGGSTDTQYF. The sequenced part of the CDR3 DNA is TGTGCCAGCAGCGACCGAGGGGGAAGCACAGATACG.

About this clone: The read ends 3 residues before the CDR3 terminus; that terminus is restored from the germline J gene. The genes are TRBV2 and TRBJ2-7; 9 bases align to TRBD2. The CDR3 is 14 residues long. Germline V gene lookup returns CDR1 SNHLY and CDR2 FYNNEI. V was pared by 4 bases and J by 5 bases, with 6 bases of the junction left unmatched. Incomplete CDR3 DNA: TGTGCCAGCAGTGTGCGGGAGGGCACCGACGAG. This sequence encodes CASSVREGTDE. The full CDR3 protein is CASSVREGTDEQYF.